One sample yielded the 3 T cell receptor beta chains listed below, sequenced in a study of radiotherapy plus CTLA-4 blockade in lung cancer. TCRdb's copy holds only in-frame clones and misses some; the assay was immunoSEQ multiplex PCR. The repertoire consists of more than 80,000 clones, with under 90% occurring once and the leading ten covering 2% to 2.5%. The specimen comprised peripheral blood, sampled from a patient treated with radiotherapy plus ipilimumab. The source is a human donor with non-small cell lung cancer that progressed on radiotherapy plus ipilimumab. Some clones in this sample may be carry-over from other donors' samples.

V gene TRBV5-1 combines with J gene TRBJ2-3, with D perhaps matching TRBD1 (6 bases). Germline V gene sequence: CDR1 SGHRS, CDR2 YFSETQ. The CDR3 runs 14 residues. V lost 3 bases and J lost 10, with 18 bases in between. CDR3 bases: TGCGCCAGCAGCTCCCCGCACAGGGTGGGTGCGCAGTATTTT. Amino acid sequence: CASSSPHRVGAQYF. Variable domain in full (rest from reference TRBV5-1 and TRBJ2-3): KAGVTQTPRYLIKTRGQQVTLSCSPISGHRSVSWYQQTPGQGLQFLFEYFSETQRNKGNFPGRFSGRQFSNSRSEMNVSTLELGDSALYLCASSSPHRVGAQYFGPGTRLTVL.

This chain links TRBV6-1 with TRBJ2-7; D ambiguous. Trimming took off 11 bases at V and 3 bases at J, with 11 bases between the two ends. The V gene's germline CDR1 is MNHNS and CDR2 SASEGT. This CDR3 is built from 11 residues. The CDR3 here is CAAKGFYEQYF. CDR3 coding DNA: TGTGCCGCAAAGGGATTCTACGAGCAGTACTTC.

In this sample, this clone turned up once. The chain joins TRBV5-1 to TRBJ2-2; 11 bases agree with TRBD2. This CDR3 has 16 residues. J was trimmed by 2 bases and V by 2 bases; bases with no gene match: 2. CDR1 is SGHRS and CDR2 is YFSETQ in the germline V gene. This chain's CDR3 is CASSFLAGGNTGELFF. CDR3 nucleotide sequence: TGCGCCAGCAGCTTCCTAGCGGGGGGCAACACCGGGGAGCTGTTTTTT.